Listed here are 2 T cell receptor beta chains from one sample, sequenced in a study of T-cell memory formation after mild COVID-19. Using its own MiXCR run on the 5' RACE reads, TCRdb lists one record per CDR3 protein. The data show 400,000 to 450,000 distinct CDR3 sequences, more than 15% seen once. Material: PBMCs or a T cell subset sorted from them (not recorded which). The source of these receptors is a man between 18 and 35 years old who had mild COVID-19 (a few samples of this study predate the infection). Cell type and time point are not known.

This clonotype was detected many times. The genes are TRBV20-1 and TRBJ2-3, with a possible D match to TRBD2 (6 bases). Trimming stripped 0 bases from V and 14 bases from J, with 24 bases between. Per germline, CDR1 DFQATT and CDR2 SNEGSKA (reference sequence). The CDR3 extends over 15 amino acids. The CDR3 region has the DNA TGCAGTGCTAGAGATCACCTAGCGTCCTCAGCCGGTCCGTATTTT. As protein: CSARDHLASSAGPYF.

This clonotype has a handful of counts. The genes are TRBV4-3 and TRBJ2-1; D gene ambiguous. Germline CDR1 LGHNA, CDR2 YSLEER. This CDR3 is built from 14 residues. The V and J ends lost 0 bases and 9 bases respectively, with 12 bases between them. CDR3 nucleotides: TGCGCCAGCAGCCAAGAGGGAAGGTCCGGTGAGCAGTTCTTC. Its translation: CASSQEGRSGEQFF.